This TCR beta chain came from a study of shared clonotypes between healthy human individuals. When replicate PCRs were run on unsorted PBMC, they used approximately 300 ng DNA, about 30,000 T cell genomes. Libraries were prepared by immunoSEQ multiplex PCR; TCRdb keeps only in-frame clonotypes and omits some of them. Of around 480,000 clones in the sample, roughly 79% were seen once. V shed 3 bases, J shed 6 bases, and the junction held 2 bases outside the gene matches. Germline CDR1 and CDR2: SGHVS and FQNEAQ. The CDR3 sequence is 13 residues long. The chain couples TRBV7-8 to TRBJ2-5, with TRBD1 matching over 9 bases. Sequencing input: PBMCs. The receptor's source is a woman aged 40 to 50 in good health. Some clones in this sample may be carry-over from other donors' samples. CDR3 region: CASSFNRGQTQYF. Written as DNA, the CDR3 is TGTGCCAGCAGCTTCAACAGGGGGCAGACCCAGTACTTC.